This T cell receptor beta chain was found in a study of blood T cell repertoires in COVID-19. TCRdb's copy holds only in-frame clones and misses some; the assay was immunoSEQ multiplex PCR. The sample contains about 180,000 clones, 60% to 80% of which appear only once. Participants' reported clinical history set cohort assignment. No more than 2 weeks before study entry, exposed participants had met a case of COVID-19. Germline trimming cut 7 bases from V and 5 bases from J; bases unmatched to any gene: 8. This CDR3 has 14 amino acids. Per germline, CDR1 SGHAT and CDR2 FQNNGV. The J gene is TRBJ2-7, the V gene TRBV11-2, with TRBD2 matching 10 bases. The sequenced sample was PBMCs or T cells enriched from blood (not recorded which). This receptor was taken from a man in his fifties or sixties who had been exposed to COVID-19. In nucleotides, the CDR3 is TGTGCCAGCACTCCCAGCGGGAGGGCCCACGAGCAGTACTTC. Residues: CASTPSGRAHEQYF.